This TCR beta chain is drawn from a study of vaccination effects on CD4 cells after COVID-19. The V end lost 5 bases, the J end lost 0 bases, and 17 bases lay between the germline ends. Germline CDR1 is SEHNR and CDR2 is FQNEAQ (reference sequence). The CDR3 runs to 16 residues. Of note for this clone: The target antigen is unknown.

After less than twelve days in culture, the CD4+ T cells were isolated. Each person got two doses of an mRNA SARS-CoV-2 vaccine, BNT162b2 or mRNA-1273. The data were produced by immunoSEQ multiplex PCR, yet TCRdb's version contains in-frame clones alone and is incomplete. The sample records 45,000 to 65,000 clones, just under 80% being singletons. The source is a human donor who received a COVID-19 vaccine. The chain recombines TRBV7-9 with TRBJ2-7; D uncertain. The input for sequencing was CD4+ T cells from PBMCs cultured without peptide, taken after COVID-19 vaccination. CDR3 sequence reads: CASSLTRGMGSYEQYF. The CDR3 DNA is TGTGCCAGCAGCCTGACGCGTGGAATGGGCTCCTACGAGCAGTACTTC. The complete variable domain, with remaining parts taken from reference TRBV7-9 and TRBJ2-7, reads DTGVSQNPRHKITKRGQNVTFRCDPISEHNRLYWYRQTLGQGPEFLTYFQNEAQLEKSRLLSDRFSAERPKGSFSTLEIQRTEQGDSAMYLCASSLTRGMGSYEQYFGPGTRLTVT.